This T cell receptor beta chain was observed in a study of T cells in Graves' hyperthyroidism and ophthalmopathy. The investigators amplified TCR beta CDR3 regions from RNA transcripts. TCR CDR3 underwent first-round RT-PCR with the HTBI primer set. TCRdb passed the multiplex PCR reads through MiXCR, listing each CDR3 protein once. In the table there are 130,000 to 150,000 distinct CDR3 sequences, 22% of which are singletons. This clonotype was detected a few times. Its antigen is not known. CDR1 SGHTA and CDR2 FQGTGA come from the germline V gene. The V and J ends lost 5 bases and 2 bases respectively, with 7 bases between them. The CDR3 consists of 13 residues. The hyperthyroidism patients had all been newly diagnosed, and their disease duration was under 2 months. Their ages ranged from 18 to 65 years. Diagnosis rested on symptoms, serum thyroxine and TRAb, thyroid ultrasound, and orbital computed tomography.

Findings and caveats of the study: Expanded thyroid clonotypes (above 0.001) were mostly also found in blood. Prediction of ophthalmopathy progression came a median roughly 6.7 months pre-onset.

Specimen: blood. The chain employs TRBV7-3 and TRBJ2-1; perhaps TRBD1 as D (5 bases). This clonotype was obtained from a woman aged 50 to 60 with Graves' hyperthyroidism that later progressed to Graves' ophthalmopathy. CDR3 bases: TGTGCCAGCAGCGACAGTACCTACAATGAGCAGTTCTTC. It yields the protein CASSDSTYNEQFF.